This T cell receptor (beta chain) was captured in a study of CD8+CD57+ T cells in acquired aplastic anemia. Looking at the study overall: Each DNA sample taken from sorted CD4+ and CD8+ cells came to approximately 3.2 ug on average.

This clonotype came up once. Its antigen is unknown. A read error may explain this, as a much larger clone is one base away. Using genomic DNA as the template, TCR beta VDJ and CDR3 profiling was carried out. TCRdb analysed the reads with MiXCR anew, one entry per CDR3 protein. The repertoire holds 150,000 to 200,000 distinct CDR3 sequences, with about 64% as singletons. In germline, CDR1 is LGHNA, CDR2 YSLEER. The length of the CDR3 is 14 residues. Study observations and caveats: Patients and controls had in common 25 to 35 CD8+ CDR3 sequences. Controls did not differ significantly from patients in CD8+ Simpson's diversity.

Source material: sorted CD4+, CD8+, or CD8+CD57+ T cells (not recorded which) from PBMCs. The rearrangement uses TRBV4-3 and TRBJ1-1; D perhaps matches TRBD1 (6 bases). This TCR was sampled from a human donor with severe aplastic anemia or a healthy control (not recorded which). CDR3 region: CASSPAVGTLEASF. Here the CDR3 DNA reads TGCGCCAGCAGCCCTGCGGTCGGGACACTTGAAGCTTCCTTT.